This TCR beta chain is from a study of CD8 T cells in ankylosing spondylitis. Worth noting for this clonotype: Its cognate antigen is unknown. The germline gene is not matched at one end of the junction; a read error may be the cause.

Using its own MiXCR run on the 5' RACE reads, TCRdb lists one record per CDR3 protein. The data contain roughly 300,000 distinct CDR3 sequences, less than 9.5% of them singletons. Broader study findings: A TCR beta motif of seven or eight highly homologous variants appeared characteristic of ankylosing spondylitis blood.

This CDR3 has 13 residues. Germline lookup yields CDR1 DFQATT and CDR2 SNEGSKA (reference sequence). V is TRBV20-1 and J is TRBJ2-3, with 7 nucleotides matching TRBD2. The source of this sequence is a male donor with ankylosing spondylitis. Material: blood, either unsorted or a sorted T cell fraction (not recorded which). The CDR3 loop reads CSARTGTTETQYF. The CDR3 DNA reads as TGCAGTGCAAGGACCGGGACTACAGAAACGCAGTATTTT.